This paragraph covers one T cell receptor (beta chain) sequence. Its antigen remains unidentified. Both 60 Vbeta primers and 13 Jbeta primers went into the PCR. Measured with immunoSEQ multiplex PCR; TCRdb has only the in-frame clones, and not every one. The sample lists some 170,000 clones, more than 60% occurring once. CDR1 and CDR2 from the germline V gene are LGHNT and FRNRAP. Trimming removed 1 base from V and 5 bases from J, with 10 bases in between. The CDR3 length is 14 residues. This specimen comes from a study of cytomegalovirus exposure and HLA in healthy donors. Notes on the study in general: Most TCR sequences proved rare, with some public TCRs found in many donors. TCR beta chain V- and J-gene trimming was linked, in a later analysis, to a missense variant in DCLRE1C.

This sequence originates from a man between 35 and 55 years old in good health and CMV-seronegative. This chain connects TRBV12-5 to TRBJ2-3; D is unclear. Sequences were obtained from PBMCs. The CDR3 coding sequence is TGTGCTAGTGGTTTGGAACTCCCCCGAGATACGCAGTATTTT. Amino acids: CASGLELPRDTQYF.